This T cell receptor (beta chain) was obtained from a study of regulatory T cells in long-lasting Graves disease. This clonotype was found many times. Time point described: newly diagnosed GD, antithyroid drugs for less than 3 months. From PBMCs, RNA was extracted and then used to make the TCR library. In this cohort, patients came from an endocrinology department located in Xi'an, China. Construction of the TCR beta libraries employed iRepertoire HTBI primers in conjunction with Arm-PCR of CDR3 regions. TCRdb re-derived calls from the multiplex PCR reads in MiXCR, one entry per CDR3 protein. In the table there are 540,000 or so distinct CDR3 sequences, approximately 12% of which are singletons. A further study also used this sample, focusing on T cells in Graves' hyperthyroidism and ophthalmopathy. That paper adds: Most thyroid clonotypes expanded above 0.001 were also detected in blood. Median prediction lead before ophthalmopathy onset was 6.5 months with the model.

The receptor was isolated from a man younger than 45 with Graves disease. Source: peripheral blood mononuclear cells (PBMCs), taken at new diagnosis, from a patient treated with antithyroid drugs.

CDR3 sequence: CASSGGGGRVQTQYF. The CDR3 bases are TGTGCCAGCAGCGGAGGGGGCGGGAGGGTACAGACCCAGTACTTC. The V and J genes are TRBV7-2 and TRBJ2-5; 9 nucleotides align to TRBD2. V shed 5 bases and J 6 bases; nucleotides not matched to a gene: 10. The CDR3 loop spans 15 amino acids. Germline lookup yields CDR1 SGHTA and CDR2 FQGNSA.